The 6 T cell receptor beta chains in this list originate from one sample, sequenced in a study of T-cell memory formation after mild COVID-19. One entry per CDR3 protein results from TCRdb running MiXCR on the 5' RACE reads. The sample holds about 150,000 distinct CDR3 sequences; under 30% are singletons and the top ten take around 24%. Sequencing was done on a sample of PBMCs or a T cell subset sorted from them (not recorded which). Receptors were obtained from an adult woman who had mild COVID-19 (a few samples of this study predate the infection). Cell type and time point are not known.

The chain recombines TRBV27 with TRBJ1-1; D gene unclear. Germline V gene sequence: CDR1 MNHEY, CDR2 SMNVEV (reference sequence). Trimming removed 6 bases from V and 1 base from J, with 12 bases in between. CDR3 length: 14 residues. CDR3 in amino acids: CASSPFDGNTEAFF. DNA of the CDR3: TGTGCCAGCAGCCCATTTGATGGGAACACTGAAGCTTTCTTT.

V and J are TRBV27 and TRBJ1-2; the D is unclear. The CDR3 totals 16 residues. Looked up from germline, CDR1 is MNHEY and CDR2 is SMNVEV (reference sequence). V was clipped by 0 bases and J by 3 bases, with 14 bases between them. For the CDR3, the DNA is TGTGCCAGCAGTTTATCGGTTGGGCAGGCGCACTATGGCTACACCTTC. Its translation is CASSLSVGQAHYGYTF.

The chain links TRBV7-9 to TRBJ2-7, with no clear D. Trimming pared 3 bases from V and 2 bases from J, leaving 5 bases between. This CDR3 comprises 12 residues. The germline CDR1 and CDR2 sequences are SEHNR and FQNEAQ (reference sequence). CDR3 sequence: CASSFATYEQYF. CDR3 in DNA: TGTGCCAGCAGCTTTGCAACCTACGAGCAGTACTTC.

This clonotype occurred a few times. The V gene is TRBV15, the J gene TRBJ2-7; TRBD2 matches 7 bases. Germline values: CDR1 LNHNV, CDR2 YYDKDF (reference sequence). The CDR3 has 15 amino acids. The V segment lost 4 bases and the J segment 4 bases; nucleotides outside the gene matches: 10. CDR3 residues: CATSTLARGVYEQYF. The CDR3 nucleotides are TGTGCCACCAGCACTTTAGCTCGGGGGGTGTACGAGCAGTACTTC.

The chain carries TRBV5-1 and TRBJ1-2, with D perhaps matching TRBD1 (6 bases). V was cut by 7 bases and J by 7 bases, with 14 bases left in between. Looked up from germline, CDR1 is SGHRS and CDR2 is YFSETQ. The CDR3 contains 12 residues. In DNA, the CDR3 is TGCGCCAGCGGGCGGGACACCCCTGGCTACACCTTC. Protein: CASGRDTPGYTF.

The V and J genes are TRBV12-3 or TRBV12-4 and TRBJ2-7; D call uncertain. This CDR3 spans 14 amino acids. Trimming took off 4 bases at V and 3 bases at J, with 13 bases between the two ends. The CDR3 sequence: CASSSPDLLYEQYF. DNA for the CDR3: TGTGCCAGCAGTTCCCCGGATCTTCTCTACGAGCAGTACTTC.